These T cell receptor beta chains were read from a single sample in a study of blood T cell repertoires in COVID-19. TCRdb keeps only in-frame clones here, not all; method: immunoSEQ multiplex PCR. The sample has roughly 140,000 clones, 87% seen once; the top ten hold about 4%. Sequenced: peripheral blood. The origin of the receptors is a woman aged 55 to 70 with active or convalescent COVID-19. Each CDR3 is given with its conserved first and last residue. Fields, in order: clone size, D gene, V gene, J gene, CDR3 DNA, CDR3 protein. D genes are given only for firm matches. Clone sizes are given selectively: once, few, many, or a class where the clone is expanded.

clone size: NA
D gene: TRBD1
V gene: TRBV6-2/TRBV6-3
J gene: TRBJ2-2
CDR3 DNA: TGTGCCAGCAGTTACATGGGACAGGGGAACACCGGGGAGCTGTTTTTT
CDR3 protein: CASSYMGQGNTGELFF

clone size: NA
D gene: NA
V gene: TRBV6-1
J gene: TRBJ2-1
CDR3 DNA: TGTGCCAGCAGTGAACGGACGGGGAACACGAGAAATGAGCAGTTCTTC
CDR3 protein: CASSERTGNTRNEQFF

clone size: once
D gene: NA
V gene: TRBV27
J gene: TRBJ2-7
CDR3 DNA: TGTGCCAGCAGTTCAAGGGGCGAGCAGTACTTC
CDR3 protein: CASSSRGEQYF

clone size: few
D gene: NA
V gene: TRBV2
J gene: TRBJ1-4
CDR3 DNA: TGTGCCAGCAACCGCCGGGGGGCTACGGATGAAAAACTGTTTTTT
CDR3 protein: CASNRRGATDEKLFF

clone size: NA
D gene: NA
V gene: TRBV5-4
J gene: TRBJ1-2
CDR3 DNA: TGTGCCAGCAGCTTGGGGCAGGACTATGGCTACACCTTC
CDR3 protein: CASSLGQDYGYTF

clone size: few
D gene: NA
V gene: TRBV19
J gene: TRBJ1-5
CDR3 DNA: TGTGCCAGTAGTATTTGGCAGGGTGACAATCAGCCCCAGCATTTT
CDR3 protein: CASSIWQGDNQPQHF

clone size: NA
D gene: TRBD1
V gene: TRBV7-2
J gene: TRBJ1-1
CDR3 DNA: TGTGCCAGCAGCCCATTCGGACAGGGGGAATCTGAAGCTTTCTTT
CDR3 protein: CASSPFGQGESEAFF

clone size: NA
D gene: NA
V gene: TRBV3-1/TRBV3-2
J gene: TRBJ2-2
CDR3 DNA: TGTGCCAGCAGCCTTGTCGGGGAGTTGTTTTTT
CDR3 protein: CASSLVGELFF

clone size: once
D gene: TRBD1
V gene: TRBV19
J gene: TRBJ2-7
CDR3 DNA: TGTGCCAGTAGTACACCCCGGGACAGGGGGGCCTACGAGCAGTACTTC
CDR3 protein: CASSTPRDRGAYEQYF

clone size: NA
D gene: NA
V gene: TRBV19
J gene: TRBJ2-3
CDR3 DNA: TGTGCCAGTAGATCTCTCGCCCCCTCACTTTACACAGATACGCAGTATTTT
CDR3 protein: CASRSLAPSLYTDTQYF

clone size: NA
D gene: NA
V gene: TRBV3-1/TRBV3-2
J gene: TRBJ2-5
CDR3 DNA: TGTGCCAGCAGCCACATAGGAGGTACGGGGTACCAAGAGACCCAGTACTTC
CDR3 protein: CASSHIGGTGYQETQYF

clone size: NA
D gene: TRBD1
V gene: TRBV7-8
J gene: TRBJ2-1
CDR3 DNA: TGTGCCAGCAGCTTATGGACAGGCAATGAGCAGTTCTTC
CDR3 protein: CASSLWTGNEQFF

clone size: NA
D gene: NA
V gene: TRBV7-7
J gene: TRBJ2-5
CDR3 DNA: TGTGCTAGCAGCTTAAACAGAAAAGAGACCCAGTACTTC
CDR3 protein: CASSLNRKETQYF

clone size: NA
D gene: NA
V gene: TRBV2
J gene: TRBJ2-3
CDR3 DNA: TGTGCCAGCAGTGAGGCCCCAAGCACAGATACGCAGTATTTT
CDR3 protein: CASSEAPSTDTQYF

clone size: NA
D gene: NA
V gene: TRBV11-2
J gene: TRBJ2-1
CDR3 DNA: TGTGCCAGCAGCTTACCGGGGTCTCTGTCGAATGAGCAGTTCTTC
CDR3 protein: CASSLPGSLSNEQFF

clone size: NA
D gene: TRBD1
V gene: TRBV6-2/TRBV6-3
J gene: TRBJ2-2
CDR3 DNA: TGTGCCAGCAGTTCATTACAGGGGGGGAACACCGGGGAGCTGTTTTTT
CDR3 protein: CASSSLQGGNTGELFF

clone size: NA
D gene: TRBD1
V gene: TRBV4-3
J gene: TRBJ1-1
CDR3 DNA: TGCGCCAGCAGCCAAACAGCAGGGGGCACTGAAGCTTTCTTT
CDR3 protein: CASSQTAGGTEAFF

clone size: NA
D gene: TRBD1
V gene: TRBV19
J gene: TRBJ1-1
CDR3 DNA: TGTGCCAGTAGTACCCGAACAGGGGTGAACACTGAAGCTTTCTTT
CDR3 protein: CASSTRTGVNTEAFF